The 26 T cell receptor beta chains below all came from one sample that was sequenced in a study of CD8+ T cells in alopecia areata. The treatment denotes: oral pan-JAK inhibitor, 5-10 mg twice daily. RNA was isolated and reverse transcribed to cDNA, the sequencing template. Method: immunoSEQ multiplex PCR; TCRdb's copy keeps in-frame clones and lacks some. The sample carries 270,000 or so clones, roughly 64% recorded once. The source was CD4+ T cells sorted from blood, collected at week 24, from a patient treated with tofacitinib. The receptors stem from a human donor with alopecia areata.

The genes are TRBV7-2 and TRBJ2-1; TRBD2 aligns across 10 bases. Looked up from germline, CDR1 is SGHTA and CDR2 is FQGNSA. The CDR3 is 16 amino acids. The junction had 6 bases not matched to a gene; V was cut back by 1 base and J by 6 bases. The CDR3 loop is CASSLGAGLAVNEQFF. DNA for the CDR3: TGTGCCAGCAGCTTAGGGGCTGGACTAGCGGTCAATGAGCAGTTCTTC.

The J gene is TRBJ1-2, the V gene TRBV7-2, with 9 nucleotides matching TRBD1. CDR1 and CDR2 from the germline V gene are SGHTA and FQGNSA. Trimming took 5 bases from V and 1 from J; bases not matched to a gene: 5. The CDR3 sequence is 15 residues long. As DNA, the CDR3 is TGTGCCAGCAGCCCGGGACAGGGATTTAACTATGGCTACACCTTC. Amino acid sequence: CASSPGQGFNYGYTF.

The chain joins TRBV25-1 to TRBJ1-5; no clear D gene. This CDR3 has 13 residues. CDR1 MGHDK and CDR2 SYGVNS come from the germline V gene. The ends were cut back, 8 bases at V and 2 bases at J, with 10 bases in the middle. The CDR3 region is CASAARGNQPQHF. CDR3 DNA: TGTGCCAGCGCGGCCCGCGGCAATCAGCCCCAGCATTTT.

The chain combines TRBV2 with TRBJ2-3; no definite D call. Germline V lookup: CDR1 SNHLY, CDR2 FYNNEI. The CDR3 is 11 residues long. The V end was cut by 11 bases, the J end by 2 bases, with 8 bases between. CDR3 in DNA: TGTGCCCTCCACCCCACAGATACGCAGTATTTT. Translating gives CALHPTDTQYF.

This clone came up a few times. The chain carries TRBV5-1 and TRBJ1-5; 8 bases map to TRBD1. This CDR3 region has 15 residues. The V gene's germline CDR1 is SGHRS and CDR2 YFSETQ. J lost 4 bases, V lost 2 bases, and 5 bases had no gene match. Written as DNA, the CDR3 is TGCGCCAGCAGCTTATCGACAGGGGAAAATCAGCCCCAGCATTTT. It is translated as CASSLSTGENQPQHF.

CDR3 residues: CASSQEGGVYGYTF. CDR3 coding DNA: TGTGCCAGCAGCCAAGAAGGTGGGGTTTACGGCTACACCTTC. V and J are TRBV14 and TRBJ1-2; D uncertain. The CDR3 loop spans 14 amino acids. The V gene lost 0 bases and the J gene lost 8 bases, with 13 bases spanning the gap. Germline lookup yields CDR1 SGHDN and CDR2 FVKESK.

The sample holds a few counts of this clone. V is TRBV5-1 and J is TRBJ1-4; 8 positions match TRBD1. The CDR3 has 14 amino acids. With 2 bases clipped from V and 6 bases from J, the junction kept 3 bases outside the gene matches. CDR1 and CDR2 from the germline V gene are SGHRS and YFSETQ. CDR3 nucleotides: TGCGCCAGCAGCTTCTTGACAGGGGATGAAAAACTGTTTTTT. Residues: CASSFLTGDEKLFF.

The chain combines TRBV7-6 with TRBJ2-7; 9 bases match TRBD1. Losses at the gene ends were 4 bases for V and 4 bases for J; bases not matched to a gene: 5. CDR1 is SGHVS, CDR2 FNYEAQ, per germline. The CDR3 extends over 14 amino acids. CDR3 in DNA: TGTGCCAGCAGCTCGGACAGGGGCGGGTACGAGCAGTACTTC. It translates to CASSSDRGGYEQYF.

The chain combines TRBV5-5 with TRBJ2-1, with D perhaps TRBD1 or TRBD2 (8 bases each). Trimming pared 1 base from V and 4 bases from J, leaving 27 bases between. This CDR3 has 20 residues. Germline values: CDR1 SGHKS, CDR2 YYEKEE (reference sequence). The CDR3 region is CASSLSPQGAPGLDYNEQFF. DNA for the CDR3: TGTGCCAGCAGCTTGTCCCCGCAGGGGGCCCCGGGACTAGATTACAATGAGCAGTTCTTC.

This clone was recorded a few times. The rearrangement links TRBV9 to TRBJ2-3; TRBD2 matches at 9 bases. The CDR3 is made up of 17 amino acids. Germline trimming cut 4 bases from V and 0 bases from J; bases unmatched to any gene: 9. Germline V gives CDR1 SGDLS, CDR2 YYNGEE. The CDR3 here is CASSPPRLADSTDTQYF. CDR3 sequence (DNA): TGTGCCAGCAGCCCTCCCCGACTAGCGGATAGCACAGATACGCAGTATTTT.

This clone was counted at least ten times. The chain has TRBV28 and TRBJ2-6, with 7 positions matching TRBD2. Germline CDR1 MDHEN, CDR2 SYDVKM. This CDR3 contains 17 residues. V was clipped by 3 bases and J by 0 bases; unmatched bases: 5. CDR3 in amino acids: CASSFRGRGSGANVLTF. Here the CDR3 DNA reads TGTGCCAGCAGTTTTCGAGGGAGGGGCTCTGGGGCCAACGTCCTGACTTTC.

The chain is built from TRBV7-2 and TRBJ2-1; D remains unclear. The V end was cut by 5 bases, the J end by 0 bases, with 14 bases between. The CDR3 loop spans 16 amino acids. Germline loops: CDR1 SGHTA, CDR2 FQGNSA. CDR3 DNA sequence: TGTGCCAGCAGCCCAGAGGCGGTAAGCTCCTACAATGAGCAGTTCTTC. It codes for CASSPEAVSSYNEQFF.

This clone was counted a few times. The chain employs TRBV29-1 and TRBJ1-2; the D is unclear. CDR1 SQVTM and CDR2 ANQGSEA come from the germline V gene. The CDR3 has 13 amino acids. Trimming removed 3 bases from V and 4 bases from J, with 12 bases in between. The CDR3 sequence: CSVDSLWSYGYTF. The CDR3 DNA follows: TGCAGCGTTGATTCCCTGTGGAGCTATGGCTACACCTTC.

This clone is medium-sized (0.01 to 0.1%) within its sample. The CDR3 is CASSDRVAKNIQYF. CDR3 bases: TGTGCCAGCAGCGACCGAGTAGCCAAAAACATTCAGTACTTC. The rearrangement links TRBV2 to TRBJ2-4; D is unresolved. Germline V lookup: CDR1 SNHLY, CDR2 FYNNEI. Deletions cut 6 bases from V and 0 bases from J, with 9 bases between. The CDR3 has 14 amino acids.

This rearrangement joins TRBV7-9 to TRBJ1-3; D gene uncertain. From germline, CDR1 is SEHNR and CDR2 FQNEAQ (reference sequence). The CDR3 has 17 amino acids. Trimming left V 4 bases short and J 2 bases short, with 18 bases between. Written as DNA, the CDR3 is TGTGCCAGCAGCTCCTTGCCCTCGGGTGGGGCTGGAAACACCATATATTTT. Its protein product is CASSSLPSGGAGNTIYF.

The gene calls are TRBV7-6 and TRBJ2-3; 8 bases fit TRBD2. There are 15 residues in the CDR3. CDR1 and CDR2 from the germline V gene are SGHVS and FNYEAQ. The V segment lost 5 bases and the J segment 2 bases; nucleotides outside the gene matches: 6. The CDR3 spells CASSPLAGLTDTQYF. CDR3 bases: TGTGCCAGCAGCCCTTTAGCGGGGCTCACAGATACGCAGTATTTT.

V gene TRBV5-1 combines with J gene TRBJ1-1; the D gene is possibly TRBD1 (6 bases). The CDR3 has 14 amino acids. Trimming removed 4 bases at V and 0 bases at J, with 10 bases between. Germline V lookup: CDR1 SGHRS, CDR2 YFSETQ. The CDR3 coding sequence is TGCGCCAGCAGCGTGGACAGCATGAACACTGAAGCTTTCTTT. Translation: CASSVDSMNTEAFF.

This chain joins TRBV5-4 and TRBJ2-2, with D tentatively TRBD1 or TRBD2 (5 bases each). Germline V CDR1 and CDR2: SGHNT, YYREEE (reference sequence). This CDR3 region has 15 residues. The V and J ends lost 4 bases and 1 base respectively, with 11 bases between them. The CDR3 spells CASSPGTGNTGELFF. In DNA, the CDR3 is TGTGCCAGCAGCCCAGGGACGGGGAACACCGGGGAGCTGTTTTTT.

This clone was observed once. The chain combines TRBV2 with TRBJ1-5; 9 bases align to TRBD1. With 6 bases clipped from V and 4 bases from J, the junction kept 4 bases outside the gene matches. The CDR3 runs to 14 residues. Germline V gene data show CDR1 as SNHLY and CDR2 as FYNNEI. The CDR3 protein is CASSGTGKNQPQHF. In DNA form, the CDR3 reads TGTGCCAGCAGCGGGACAGGGAAAAATCAGCCCCAGCATTTT.

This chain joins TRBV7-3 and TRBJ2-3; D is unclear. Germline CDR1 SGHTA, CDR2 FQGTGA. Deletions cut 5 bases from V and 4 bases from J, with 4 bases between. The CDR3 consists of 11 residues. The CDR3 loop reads CASSVADTQYF. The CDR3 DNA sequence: TGTGCCAGCAGCGTAGCAGATACGCAGTATTTT.

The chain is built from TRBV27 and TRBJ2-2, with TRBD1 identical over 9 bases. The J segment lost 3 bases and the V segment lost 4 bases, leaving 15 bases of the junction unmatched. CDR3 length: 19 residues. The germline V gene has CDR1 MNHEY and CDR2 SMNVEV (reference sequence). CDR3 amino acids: CASSYRTGDRIVDTGELFF. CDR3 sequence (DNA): TGTGCCAGCAGTTACCGGACAGGGGACCGGATAGTGGACACCGGGGAGCTGTTTTTT.

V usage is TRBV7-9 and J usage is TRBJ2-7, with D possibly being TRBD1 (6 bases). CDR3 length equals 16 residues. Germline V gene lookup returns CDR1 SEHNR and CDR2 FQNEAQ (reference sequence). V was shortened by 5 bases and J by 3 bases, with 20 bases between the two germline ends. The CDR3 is CASSPPLGQAFYEQYF. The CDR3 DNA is TGTGCCAGCAGCCCACCCCTGGGACAAGCCTTCTACGAGCAGTACTTC.

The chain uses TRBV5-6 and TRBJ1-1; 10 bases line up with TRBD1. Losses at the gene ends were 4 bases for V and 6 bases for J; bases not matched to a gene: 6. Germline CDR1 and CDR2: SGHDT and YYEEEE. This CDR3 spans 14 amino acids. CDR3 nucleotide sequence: TGTGCCAGCAGCCCACCGACAGGGGGCTCTGAAGCTTTCTTT. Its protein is CASSPPTGGSEAFF.

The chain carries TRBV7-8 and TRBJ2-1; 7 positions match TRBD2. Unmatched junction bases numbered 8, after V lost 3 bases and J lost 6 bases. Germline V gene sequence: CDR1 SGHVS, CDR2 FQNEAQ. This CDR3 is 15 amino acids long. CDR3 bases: TGTGCCAGCAGCTTCGGAGGGCTAGCGGCCAATGAGCAGTTCTTC. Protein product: CASSFGGLAANEQFF.

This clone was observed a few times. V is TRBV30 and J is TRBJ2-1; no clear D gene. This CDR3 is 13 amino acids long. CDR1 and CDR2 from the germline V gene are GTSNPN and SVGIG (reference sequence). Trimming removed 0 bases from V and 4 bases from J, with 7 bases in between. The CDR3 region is CAWSVGAYNEQFF. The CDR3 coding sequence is TGTGCCTGGAGTGTAGGTGCTTACAATGAGCAGTTCTTC.

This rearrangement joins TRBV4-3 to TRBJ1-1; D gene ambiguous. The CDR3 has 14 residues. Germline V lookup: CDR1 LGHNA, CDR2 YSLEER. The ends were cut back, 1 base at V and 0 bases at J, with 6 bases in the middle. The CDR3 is CASSQGALNTEAFF. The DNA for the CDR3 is TGCGCCAGCAGCCAAGGGGCTTTGAACACTGAAGCTTTCTTT.